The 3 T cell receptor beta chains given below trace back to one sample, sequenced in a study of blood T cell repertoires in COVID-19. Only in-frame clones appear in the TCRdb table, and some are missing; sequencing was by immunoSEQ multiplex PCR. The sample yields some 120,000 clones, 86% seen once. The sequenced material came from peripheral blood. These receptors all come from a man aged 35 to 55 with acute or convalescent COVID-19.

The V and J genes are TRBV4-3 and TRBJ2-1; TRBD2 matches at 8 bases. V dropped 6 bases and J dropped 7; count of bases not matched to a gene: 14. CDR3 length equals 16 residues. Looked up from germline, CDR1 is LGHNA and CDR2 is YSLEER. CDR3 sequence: CASSRDGGEAGNEQFF. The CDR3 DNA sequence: TGCGCCAGCAGTCGTGACGGGGGGGAAGCGGGGAATGAGCAGTTCTTC.

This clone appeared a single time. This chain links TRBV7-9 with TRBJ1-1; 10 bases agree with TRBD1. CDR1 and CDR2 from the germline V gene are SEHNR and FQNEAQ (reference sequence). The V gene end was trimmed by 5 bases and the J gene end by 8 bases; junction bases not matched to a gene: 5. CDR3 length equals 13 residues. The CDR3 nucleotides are TGTGCCAGCAGCCCCGGACAGGGGGGAGAAGCTTTCTTT. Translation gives CASSPGQGGEAFF. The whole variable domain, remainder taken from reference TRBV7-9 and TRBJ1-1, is DTGVSQNPRHKITKRGQNVTFRCDPISEHNRLYWYRQTLGQGPEFLTYFQNEAQLEKSRLLSDRFSAERPKGSFSTLEIQRTEQGDSAMYLCASSPGQGGEAFFGQGTRLTVV.

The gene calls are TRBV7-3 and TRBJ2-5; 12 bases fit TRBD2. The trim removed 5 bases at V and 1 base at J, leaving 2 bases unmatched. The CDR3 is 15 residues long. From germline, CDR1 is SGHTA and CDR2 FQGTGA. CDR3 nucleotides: TGTGCCAGCAGCCGGACTAGCGGGGCCCAAGAGACCCAGTACTTC. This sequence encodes CASSRTSGAQETQYF.